Here is one TCR beta chain with its context. Its antigen is unknown. The sample originates from a study of T cells expressing NK-cell markers. Study context: HCMV seropositivity marked most of the eight sequenced donors; one was seronegative. Study-level findings and limits: Clones of NKG2C+ T cells that had expanded were of unclear HCMV specificity. Researchers report these clonotypes also headed the CD3+CD56-NKG2C+ fraction in four donors.

TCRdb re-called the 5' RACE reads; one entry per CDR3 protein, DNA not given. The data include under 600,000 distinct CDR3 sequences; the top ten clones carry more than 1.4%. Sequencing input: blood T cells: a sorted CD56 or NKG2C T cell subset, CD4+ or CD8+ T cells, or bulk PBMC T cells (not recorded which). The sequence was collected from a woman between 45 and 65 years old in good health.

Here the CDR3 reads CASSPLRASGNTIYF. The genes are TRBV18 and TRBJ1-3. The CDR3 totals 15 residues. Per the germline V gene, CDR1 is KGHSH and CDR2 is LQKENI.